This TCR beta chain was obtained from a study of blood T cell repertoires in COVID-19. Across the whole study: Both acute and convalescent COVID-19 samples were obtained from the United States, Italy and Spain. T cells, B-cell-depleted T cells, or PBMCs provided the cDNA or gDNA that served as material.

Germline values: CDR1 ENHRY, CDR2 SYGVKD. With 0 bases removed from V and 2 bases from J, the gap between germline ends came to 8 bases. The CDR3 sequence is 15 residues long. Per the authors' pipeline: Estimation of nucleated cell counts relied on the amplification of reference gene primers. Here immunoSEQ multiplex PCR was the method, and the copy in TCRdb shows in-frame clones only, minus some. The V and J calls and clone size were taken over from that table, and D and trimming were inferred from the DNA. Here the sample spans 85,000 to 120,000 clones, under 90% being singletons. This clone was seen a handful of times.

This sequence joins TRBV10-3 and TRBJ1-5; tentative D call: TRBD1 (5 bases). The receptor was isolated from a woman aged 55-70 years with acute or convalescent COVID-19. Sequencing used peripheral blood. The CDR3 nucleotides are TGTGCCATCAGTGAGTCCAGGGTAGGCAATCAGCCCCAGCATTTT. Translation: CAISESRVGNQPQHF.